This paragraph covers one T cell receptor (beta chain) sequence. Its antigen remains unknown. The sample comes from a study of T cells in Graves' hyperthyroidism and ophthalmopathy. V was clipped by 5 bases and J by 10 bases; unmatched bases: 8. The CDR3 runs 13 residues. Per the germline V gene, CDR1 is MNHEY and CDR2 is SVGEGT. It was RNA transcripts that yielded the amplified TCR beta CDR3 regions. The TCR CDR3 first-round RT-PCR relied on the HTBI primer set. TCRdb passed the multiplex PCR reads through MiXCR, listing each CDR3 protein once. This sample has 300,000 to 400,000 distinct CDR3 sequences, with roughly 21% found just once. Absent ophthalmopathy progression within 18 months defined stable Graves' hyperthyroidism. For the diagnoses, clinical symptoms, serum thyroxine and TRAb, thyroid ultrasound and orbital computed tomography were used. Study-level results: Ophthalmopathy was identified by the model a median about 6 months ahead of onset.

The sequenced material came from blood. This chain uses TRBV6-2 or TRBV6-3 with TRBJ2-1; 7 positions match TRBD1. This receptor was taken from a woman in her fifties or sixties with Graves' hyperthyroidism. In nucleotides, the CDR3 is TGTGCCAGCAGTGACCAAAGGGACAGAGAGCAGTTCTTC. Encoded protein: CASSDQRDREQFF.